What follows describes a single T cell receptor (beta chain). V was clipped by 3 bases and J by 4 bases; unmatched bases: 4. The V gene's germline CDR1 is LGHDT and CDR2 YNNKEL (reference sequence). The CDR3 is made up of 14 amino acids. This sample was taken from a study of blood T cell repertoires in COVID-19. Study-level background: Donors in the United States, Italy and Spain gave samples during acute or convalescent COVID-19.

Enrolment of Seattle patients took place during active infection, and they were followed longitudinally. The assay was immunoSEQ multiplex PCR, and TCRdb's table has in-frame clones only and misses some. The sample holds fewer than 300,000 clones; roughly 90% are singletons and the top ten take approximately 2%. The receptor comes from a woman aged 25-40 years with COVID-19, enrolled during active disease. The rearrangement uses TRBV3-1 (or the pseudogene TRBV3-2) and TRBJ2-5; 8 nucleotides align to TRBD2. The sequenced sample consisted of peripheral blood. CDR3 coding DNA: TGTGCCAGCAGCCACCCAGCGGGAGCAGAGACCCAGTACTTC. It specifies CASSHPAGAETQYF.